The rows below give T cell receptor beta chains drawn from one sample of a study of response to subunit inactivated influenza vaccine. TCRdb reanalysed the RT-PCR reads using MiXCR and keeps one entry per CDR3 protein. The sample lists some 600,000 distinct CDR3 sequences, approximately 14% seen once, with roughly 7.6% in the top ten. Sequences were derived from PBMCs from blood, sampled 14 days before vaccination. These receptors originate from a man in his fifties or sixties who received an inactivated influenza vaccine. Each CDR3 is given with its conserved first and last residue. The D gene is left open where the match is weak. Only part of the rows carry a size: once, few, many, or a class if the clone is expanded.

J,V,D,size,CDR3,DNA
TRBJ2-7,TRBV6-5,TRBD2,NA,CASSYFAGGTYEQYF,TGTGCCAGCAGTTATTTCGCGGGGGGCACATACGAGCAGTACTTC
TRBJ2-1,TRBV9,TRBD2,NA,CASSVASGPYNEQFF,TGTGCCAGCAGCGTAGCTAGCGGACCGTACAATGAGCAGTTCTTC
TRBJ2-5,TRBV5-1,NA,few,CASSLWEEETQYF,TGCGCCAGCAGCTTGTGGGAGGAAGAGACCCAGTACTTC
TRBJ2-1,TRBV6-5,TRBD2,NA,CASSYSMRGGPDEQFF,TGTGCCAGCAGTTACTCGATGCGGGGGGGTCCCGATGAGCAGTTCTTC
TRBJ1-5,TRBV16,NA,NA,CASSRGSGDQPQHF,TGTGCCAGCAGCCGGGGATCAGGAGATCAGCCCCAGCATTTT
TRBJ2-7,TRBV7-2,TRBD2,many,CASRETSVTYEQYF,TGTGCCAGCCGGGAGACTAGCGTTACCTACGAGCAGTACTTC
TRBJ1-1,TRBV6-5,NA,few,CASSYSENTEAFF,TGTGCCAGCAGTTACTCGGAGAACACTGAAGCTTTCTTT
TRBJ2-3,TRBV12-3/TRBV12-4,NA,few,CASSFGVQLPDTQYF,TGTGCCAGCAGTTTCGGTGTTCAGTTGCCAGATACGCAGTATTTT
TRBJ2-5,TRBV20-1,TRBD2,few,CSAVLAGKETQYF,TGCAGTGCCGTACTAGCGGGGAAAGAGACCCAGTACTTC
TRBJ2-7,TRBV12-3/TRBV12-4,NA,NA,CASRPSGAGWYEQYF,TGTGCCAGCAGGCCCTCGGGGGCAGGGTGGTACGAGCAGTACTTC
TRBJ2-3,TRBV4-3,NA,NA,CASSQDPADVSTDTQYF,TGCGCCAGCAGCCAAGATCCAGCGGATGTTAGCACAGATACGCAGTATTTT
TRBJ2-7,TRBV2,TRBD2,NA,CASTRLAAGEQYF,TGTGCCAGCACGAGACTAGCGGCAGGCGAGCAGTACTTC
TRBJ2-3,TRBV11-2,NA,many,CASSLERDTQYF,TGTGCCAGCAGCTTAGAACGGGATACGCAGTATTTT
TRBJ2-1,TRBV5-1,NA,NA,CASRGGAYNEQFF,TGCGCCAGCCGAGGGGGGGCATACAATGAGCAGTTCTTC
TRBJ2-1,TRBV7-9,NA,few,CASSWGPPGTYNEQFF,TGTGCCAGCAGCTGGGGACCACCGGGCACCTACAATGAGCAGTTCTTC
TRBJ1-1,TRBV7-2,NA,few,CASTSQNTEAFF,TGTGCCAGCACTTCCCAGAACACTGAAGCTTTCTTT
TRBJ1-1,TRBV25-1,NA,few,CASSEWGGGGTEAFF,TGTGCCAGCAGTGAATGGGGGGGCGGAGGCACTGAAGCTTTCTTT
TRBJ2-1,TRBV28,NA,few,CASSFGSGFEQFF,TGTGCCAGCAGTTTCGGGAGCGGCTTTGAGCAGTTCTTC
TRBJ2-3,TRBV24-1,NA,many,CATAAGSTDTQYF,TGTGCCACGGCGGCGGGGAGCACAGATACGCAGTATTTT
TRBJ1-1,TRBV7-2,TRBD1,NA,CASSSKTGAPEAFF,TGTGCCAGCAGCTCTAAAACAGGGGCCCCTGAAGCTTTCTTT
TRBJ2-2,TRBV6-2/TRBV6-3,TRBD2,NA,CASGLAGTGELFF,TGTGCCAGTGGACTAGCTGGGACCGGGGAGCTGTTTTTT
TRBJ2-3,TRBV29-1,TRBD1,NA,CSVETGTGLTDTQYF,TGCAGCGTTGAAACCGGGACAGGGCTCACAGATACGCAGTATTTT
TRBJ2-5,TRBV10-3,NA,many,CAISGAGDPPGTQYF,TGTGCCATCAGTGGTGCTGGGGACCCTCCGGGGACCCAGTACTTC
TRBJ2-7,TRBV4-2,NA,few,CASSQDLQVQYEQYF,TGTGCCAGCAGCCAAGATTTGCAGGTACAATACGAGCAGTACTTC
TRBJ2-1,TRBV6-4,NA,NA,CASSDPLGGQFF,TGTGCCAGCAGTGACCCCCTGGGGGGGCAGTTCTTC
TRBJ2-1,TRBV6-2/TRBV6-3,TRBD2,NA,CASSYSTSGRASYNEQFF,TGTGCCAGCAGTTATTCCACTAGCGGGAGGGCCTCCTACAATGAGCAGTTCTTC
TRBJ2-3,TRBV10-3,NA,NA,CAISESYKSTDTQYF,TGTGCCATCAGTGAGTCATACAAGAGCACAGATACGCAGTATTTT
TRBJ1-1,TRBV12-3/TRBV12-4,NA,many,CASSFRGNTEAFF,TGTGCCAGCAGCTTTCGGGGGAACACTGAAGCTTTCTTT
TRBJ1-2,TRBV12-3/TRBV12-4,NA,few,CASSYQGGVDGYTF,TGTGCCAGCAGTTATCAAGGAGGAGTCGATGGCTACACCTTC
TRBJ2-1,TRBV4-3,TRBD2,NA,CASSQGTSTWNEQFF,TGCGCCAGCAGCCAGGGGACTAGCACCTGGAATGAGCAGTTCTTC
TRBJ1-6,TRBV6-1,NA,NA,CASSEAGSPLHF,TGTGCCAGCAGTGAAGCTGGTTCACCCCTCCACTTT
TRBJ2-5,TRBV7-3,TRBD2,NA,CASSLMGTRGNTETQYF,TGTGCCAGCAGCTTAATGGGGACTAGAGGGAATACAGAGACCCAGTACTTC
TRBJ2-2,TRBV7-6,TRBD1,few,CASSLARSRQGFGELFF,TGTGCCAGCAGCTTAGCTCGGAGTCGACAGGGTTTTGGGGAGCTGTTTTTT